This T cell receptor beta chain was sequenced during a study of shared clonotypes between healthy human individuals. In the study overall: Three plates each covered CD4 naive and memory; CD8 naive two, CD8 memory one.

Looked up from germline, CDR1 is SGHRS and CDR2 is YFSETQ. V dropped 5 bases and J dropped 2 bases, with 14 bases sitting between them. The CDR3 spans 14 residues. Every contributor of samples was a Caucasian grown-up residing in Nashville, Tennessee. TCRdb's copy holds only in-frame clones and misses some; the assay was immunoSEQ multiplex PCR. The sample consists of 2 million or so clones, about 95% of them appearing once. The receptor was isolated from a young man in good health. The sample was naive CD4+ T cells sorted from blood. As to subset: CD45RA+ positively selected. This chain joins TRBV5-1 and TRBJ2-7, with TRBD1 as a possible D gene (6 bases). The CDR3 loop is CASSRNRDPYEQYF. Written as DNA, the CDR3 is TGCGCCAGCAGTAGAAACAGGGATCCCTACGAGCAGTACTTC. The full variable domain, rest sourced from reference TRBV5-1 and TRBJ2-7, is KAGVTQTPRYLIKTRGQQVTLSCSPISGHRSVSWYQQTPGQGLQFLFEYFSETQRNKGNFPGRFSGRQFSNSRSEMNVSTLELGDSALYLCASSRNRDPYEQYFGPGTRLTVT.